This entry describes one TCR delta chain. V was clipped by 0 bases and J by 10 bases, with 41 bases between them. The CDR3 sequence is 22 residues long. The V gene's germline CDR1 is GEAIGNYY and CDR2 EKD. This sample is drawn from a study of gamma-delta T cells after stem cell transplantation. TCRdb re-processed the RT-PCR reads using CATT. The sample includes 15,000 to 17,000 delta-chain clones, more than 7.5% of them seen just once. The chain has TRDV2 and TRDJ1, with a possible D match to TRDD2 (7 bases). This sequence was found in a human donor. It is not recorded whose cells these are; they may come from a transplant donor. Sequenced material: gamma-delta T cells. CDR3 bases: TGTGCCTGTGACACCGGAAATATTCCTACGTCTCCTGGTCTCAATACGCGCTATACACTCATCTTT. Translated: CACDTGNIPTSPGLNTRYTLIF.